These 30 T cell receptor beta chains share one sample of origin, sequenced in a study of blood T cell repertoires in COVID-19. Assay: immunoSEQ multiplex PCR; the TCRdb copy retains only in-frame clones and omits some. The table shows about 190,000 clones, with roughly 90% occurring only once. Sequencing was done on a sample of peripheral blood. The receptors derive from a woman in her thirties or forties who had recovered from COVID-19.

This chain uses TRBV5-6 with TRBJ2-6; 12 bases line up with TRBD2. Germline V lookup: CDR1 SGHDT, CDR2 YYEEEE. V gave up 4 bases and J gave up 0 bases; unmatched junction bases: 8. The CDR3 has 19 residues. The CDR3: CASSRLAGVLGSGANVLTF. The DNA for the CDR3 is TGTGCCAGCAGCAGACTAGCGGGAGTATTGGGCTCTGGGGCCAACGTCCTGACTTTC.

The genes are TRBV3-1 (or the pseudogene TRBV3-2) and TRBJ1-3; D perhaps matches TRBD1 (5 bases). Germline loops: CDR1 LGHDT, CDR2 YNNKEL (reference sequence). CDR3 length: 14 residues. The V and J ends lost 8 bases and 5 bases respectively, with 16 bases between them. CDR3 residues: CASATAGSRNTIYF. The DNA for the CDR3 is TGTGCCAGCGCGACAGCAGGGTCTAGAAACACCATATATTTT.

The chain is built from TRBV21-1 and TRBJ1-6; the listed D gene, TRBD1, was not tested against the DNA. TRBV21-1 is termed a pseudogene. The CDR3 covers 18 residues. The CDR3 loop is CAGQTLPRQESYNSPLHF. CDR3 in DNA: TGTGCCGGACAGACACTCCCTAGACAGGAGTCTTATAATTCACCCCTCCACTTT.

The rearrangement joins TRBV3-1 (or the pseudogene TRBV3-2) to TRBJ1-4; 7 nucleotides line up with TRBD1. The CDR3 contains 17 residues. After removal of 4 bases from V and 0 bases from J, the junction contained 8 bases not matched to a gene. Germline assignment: CDR1 LGHDT and CDR2 YNNKEL (reference sequence). DNA of the CDR3: TGTGCCAGCAGCCTAGGTGGGGACAGAACAACTAATGAAAAACTGTTTTTT. Translated: CASSLGGDRTTNEKLFF.

The V call is TRBV10-1, the J call TRBJ2-5; 8 positions match TRBD2. Looked up from germline, CDR1 is WNHNN and CDR2 is SYGVQD (reference sequence). Germline trimming cut 9 bases from V and 5 bases from J; bases unmatched to any gene: 8. CDR3 length: 13 residues. The CDR3 nucleotides read TGCGCCAGTAGAAGCGGGAGACGGGAGACCCAGTACTTC. Protein product: CASRSGRRETQYF.

This clone has a count of ten or more. V and J are TRBV27 and TRBJ2-7; 9 bases agree with TRBD1. Germline V lookup: CDR1 MNHEY, CDR2 SMNVEV (reference sequence). Trimming cost V 2 bases and J 5 bases; bases outside gene matches: 10. This CDR3 is 16 amino acids long. The CDR3 DNA is TGTGCCAGCAGTTTAACTATACAGGGGGCGTCCCACGAGCAGTACTTC. It codes for CASSLTIQGASHEQYF.

V is TRBV19 and J is TRBJ2-7, with D possibly being TRBD1 (6 bases). The ends were cut back, 7 bases at V and 3 bases at J, with 16 bases in the middle. Per the germline V gene, CDR1 is LNHDA and CDR2 is SQIVND (reference sequence). The CDR3 totals 14 residues. As DNA, the CDR3 is TGTGCCAGTATGGGGGCCAATAACATCTACGAGCAGTACTTC. It yields the protein CASMGANNIYEQYF.

The chain has TRBV30 and TRBJ1-5, with a possible D match to TRBD1 (6 bases). The CDR3 is made up of 13 amino acids. The V end was cut by 5 bases, the J end by 9 bases, with 17 bases between. Germline lookup yields CDR1 GTSNPN and CDR2 SVGIG (reference sequence). The CDR3 DNA is TGTGCCTGGTCAAGAACAGGGTCTCGGCCCCAGCATTTT. It encodes CAWSRTGSRPQHF.

The V and J genes are TRBV2 and TRBJ1-1, with D perhaps matching TRBD1 (6 bases). Trimming took 2 bases from V and 0 from J, leaving 10 bases between them. The CDR3 extends over 15 amino acids. The germline V gene has CDR1 SNHLY and CDR2 FYNNEI. The CDR3: CASSELGALNTEAFF. Written as DNA, the CDR3 is TGTGCCAGCAGTGAATTGGGGGCGTTGAACACTGAAGCTTTCTTT.

The CDR3, as DNA: TGTGCCAGCAGCCAACATACCACCCGGCAGGGGCGCACTGAAGCTTTCTTT. This gives the protein CASSQHTTRQGRTEAFF. This chain uses TRBV7-9 with TRBJ1-1, with D perhaps TRBD1 (6 bases). This CDR3 has 17 amino acids. Trimming removed 5 bases at V and 4 bases at J, with 23 bases between. CDR1 SEHNR and CDR2 FQNEAQ come from the germline V gene (reference sequence).

The V gene is TRBV2, the J gene TRBJ1-5; D gene ambiguous. Germline loops: CDR1 SNHLY, CDR2 FYNNEI. Trimming removed 5 bases at V and 2 bases at J, with 10 bases between. CDR3 length: 14 amino acids. The CDR3 bases are TGTGCCAGCAGTTTCCGGGTCGGCAATCAGCCCCAGCATTTT. This encodes CASSFRVGNQPQHF.

V is TRBV11-3 and J is TRBJ2-1; the match to TRBD2 covers 13 bases. CDR3 length: 17 residues. The germline V gene has CDR1 SGHNT and CDR2 YENEEA. Trimming at V came to 4 bases and at J to 7 bases, leaving 10 bases not matched to a gene. CDR3 protein: CASSSGLAGERRNEQFF. The CDR3 DNA is TGTGCCAGCAGCTCCGGACTAGCGGGAGAACGCAGGAATGAGCAGTTCTTC. The full variable domain, its missing parts supplied by reference TRBV11-3 and TRBJ2-1, is EAGVVQSPRYKIIEKKQPVAFWCNPISGHNTLYWYLQNLGQGPELLIRYENEEAVDDSQLPKDRFSAERLKGVDSTLKIQPAELGDSAVYLCASSSGLAGERRNEQFFGPGTRLTVL.

This chain uses TRBV30 with TRBJ1-2, with no clear D. Germline CDR1 reads GTSNPN; CDR2 reads SVGIG (reference sequence). This CDR3 comprises 13 residues. The ends were cut back, 0 bases at V and 6 bases at J, with 11 bases in the middle. The CDR3 loop is CAWSVTGAHGYTF. In DNA form, the CDR3 reads TGTGCCTGGAGTGTCACGGGAGCGCATGGCTACACCTTC.

The rearrangement links TRBV6-5 to TRBJ1-2, with 9 nucleotides matching TRBD1. Per the germline V gene, CDR1 is MNHEY and CDR2 is SVGAGI. There are 14 residues in the CDR3. Trimming at V came to 5 bases and at J to 8 bases, leaving 9 bases not matched to a gene. This CDR3 reads CASSRDRALWGYTF. CDR3 DNA: TGTGCCAGCAGTAGGGACAGGGCCCTATGGGGCTACACCTTC.

This clone showed up just once. The chain combines TRBV19 with TRBJ1-4; the D is unclear. The CDR3 is made up of 14 amino acids. Germline V gene data show CDR1 as LNHDA and CDR2 as SQIVND (reference sequence). V was cut by 3 bases and J by 4 bases, with 9 bases left in between. CDR3 DNA sequence: TGTGCCAGTAGTATTACCGGGATTAATGAAAAACTGTTTTTT. Translating gives CASSITGINEKLFF.

The rearrangement uses TRBV19 and TRBJ2-1, with 10 bases identical to TRBD1. The CDR3 has 16 amino acids. Germline values: CDR1 LNHDA, CDR2 SQIVND (reference sequence). V lost 0 bases to trimming and J lost 10 bases; unmatched junction nucleotides: 9. CDR3 region: CASSIDPGQGLVEQFF. CDR3 bases: TGTGCCAGTAGTATAGATCCGGGACAGGGGCTAGTAGAGCAGTTCTTC.

The chain carries TRBV28 and TRBJ2-6; 7 bases fit TRBD2. This CDR3 has 14 amino acids. CDR1 and CDR2 from the germline V gene are MDHEN and SYDVKM. J gave up 11 bases and V 8 bases, and 12 bases lay outside the gene matches. This chain's CDR3 is CASYGGVLDYVLTF. The CDR3 DNA reads TGTGCCAGCTATGGGGGGGTACTCGACTACGTCCTGACTTTC.

The V and J genes are TRBV5-1 and TRBJ1-1; 9 nucleotides align to TRBD1. CDR3 length equals 14 residues. The V and J ends lost 4 bases and 7 bases, in that order; junction bases with no gene match: 8. CDR1 SGHRS and CDR2 YFSETQ come from the germline V gene. CDR3 nucleotide sequence: TGCGCCAGCAGCACCACACAGGGGGCTGGTGAAGCTTTCTTT. This codes for CASSTTQGAGEAFF.

This chain uses TRBV28 with TRBJ2-1, with 9 nucleotides matching TRBD1. CDR1 MDHEN and CDR2 SYDVKM come from the germline V gene. V trimming: 4 bases; J trimming: 7 bases; junction bases outside the gene matches: 8. The CDR3 is 15 amino acids. CDR3 nucleotides: TGTGCCAGCAGTTCGGGACAGGGACATGGTAATGAGCAGTTCTTC. It yields the protein CASSSGQGHGNEQFF.

This chain joins TRBV3-1 (or the pseudogene TRBV3-2) and TRBJ2-7; a weak D match, TRBD1 (5 bases). The V end lost 1 base, the J end lost 3 bases, and 10 bases lay between the germline ends. This CDR3 comprises 14 residues. Germline V gives CDR1 LGHDT, CDR2 YNNKEL (reference sequence). CDR3 nucleotide sequence: TGTGCCAGCAGCCAAGGGTGGGGCCGCTACGAGCAGTACTTC. This codes for CASSQGWGRYEQYF.

This chain joins TRBV28 and TRBJ2-7; 9 nucleotides agree with TRBD1. The germline gives CDR1 MDHEN, CDR2 SYDVKM. CDR3 length: 16 residues. The V gene end was trimmed by 6 bases and the J gene end by 5 bases; junction bases not matched to a gene: 14. CDR3 region: CASSFTGTGLSDEQYF. The CDR3 DNA reads as TGTGCCAGCAGCTTCACCGGGACAGGGCTTTCTGACGAGCAGTACTTC.

The chain employs TRBV27 and TRBJ1-1, with D unclear. Trimming removed 6 bases at V and 0 bases at J, with 14 bases between. In germline, CDR1 is MNHEY, CDR2 SMNVEV (reference sequence). The CDR3 totals 15 residues. The CDR3 loop is CASSRTGVMNTEAFF. The CDR3 DNA reads as TGTGCCAGCAGCCGAACTGGAGTAATGAACACTGAAGCTTTCTTT.

The rearrangement links TRBV19 to TRBJ2-2; 7 nucleotides agree with TRBD2. The V gene end was trimmed by 1 base and the J gene end by 2 bases; junction bases not matched to a gene: 7. This CDR3 is built from 17 residues. Germline assignment: CDR1 LNHDA and CDR2 SQIVND (reference sequence). CDR3 sequence (DNA): TGTGCCAGTAGTATAGTGCAAGCGGGGCCTAACACCGGGGAGCTGTTTTTT. Residues: CASSIVQAGPNTGELFF.

The rearrangement links TRBV6-5 to TRBJ1-2; D is perhaps TRBD1 (6 bases). The germline CDR1 and CDR2 sequences are MNHEY and SVGAGI. V lost 6 bases and J lost 6, with 17 bases in between. This CDR3 contains 14 residues. CDR3 bases: TGTGCCAGCAGGACGGGGCAGGGGTCAGATGGCTACACCTTC. Protein: CASRTGQGSDGYTF.

The V and J genes are TRBV27 and TRBJ1-2; D unresolved. CDR3 length equals 14 residues. The V gene lost 2 bases and the J gene lost 4 bases, with 11 bases spanning the gap. Germline-derived CDR1 and CDR2 are MNHEY and SMNVEV (reference sequence). CDR3 DNA: TGTGCCAGCAGTTTAGGCAGGCCCCCCTATGGCTACACCTTC. The encoded protein is CASSLGRPPYGYTF.

The sample holds a few counts of this clone. The chain uses TRBV10-3 and TRBJ1-6; D gene unclear. V lost 0 bases and J lost 6, with 9 bases in between. The CDR3 runs to 15 residues. Germline assignment: CDR1 ENHRY and CDR2 SYGVKD. CDR3 loop: CAISESTRGNSPLHF. DNA of the CDR3: TGTGCCATCAGTGAGTCGACCCGAGGTAATTCACCCCTCCACTTT.

The rearrangement uses TRBV18 and TRBJ1-4; 7 bases fit TRBD1. The trim removed 6 bases at V and 5 bases at J, leaving 9 bases unmatched. Germline-derived CDR1 and CDR2 are KGHSH and LQKENI. The CDR3 consists of 15 residues. The CDR3 loop reads CASSRRGQRNEKLFF. Written as DNA, the CDR3 is TGTGCCAGCTCCCGTCGGGGACAGAGGAATGAAAAACTGTTTTTT.

The rearrangement uses TRBV6-5 and TRBJ1-1; D uncertain. There are 14 residues in the CDR3. V lost 5 bases and J lost 0, with 10 bases in between. In germline, CDR1 is MNHEY, CDR2 SVGAGI. CDR3 in amino acids: CASSTHSMNTEAFF. CDR3 bases: TGTGCCAGCAGTACACACAGCATGAACACTGAAGCTTTCTTT.

The chain combines TRBV14 with TRBJ2-3; tentative D call: TRBD2 (5 bases). The CDR3 has 15 residues. Trimming removed 1 base at V and 1 base at J, with 9 bases between. CDR1 is SGHDN, CDR2 FVKESK, per germline. The CDR3 protein is CASSQAGAGTDTQYF. CDR3 coding DNA: TGTGCCAGCAGCCAAGCCGGAGCGGGCACAGATACGCAGTATTTT.

The chain recombines TRBV18 with TRBJ1-6; D is perhaps TRBD1 (6 bases). Trimming stripped 4 bases from V and 5 bases from J, with 12 bases between. The CDR3 sequence is 15 residues long. The germline V gene encodes CDR1 KGHSH and CDR2 LQKENI. CDR3 region: CASSLTAGDNSPLHF. The CDR3 DNA reads as TGTGCCAGCTCACTCACGGCAGGGGATAATTCACCCCTCCACTTT.